The next 20 T cell receptor beta chains were all read from a single sample in a study of monozygotic twins with inflammatory bowel disease. TCRdb reprocessed the 5' RACE reads, with one entry per CDR3 protein and no DNA. This specimen shows some 89,000 distinct CDR3 sequences; the ten leading clones hold 6% to 9.5%. Sequencing input: blood. Receptors originate from a human donor with ulcerative colitis or Crohn's disease, or a healthy co-twin of an affected twin (not recorded which).

The chain joins TRBV6-1 to TRBJ2-7; lacking DNA, the TRBD1 call made by TCRdb goes unchecked. This CDR3 region has 16 residues. Per the germline V gene, CDR1 is MNHNS and CDR2 is SASEGT. The CDR3 sequence is CASAWSRGQLEYEQYF.

The chain is built from TRBV20-1 and TRBJ1-1. Germline lookup yields CDR1 DFQATT and CDR2 SNEGSKA (reference sequence). This CDR3 has 13 residues. CDR3: CSARGPMNTEAFF.

The chain carries TRBV20-1 and TRBJ2-1; lacking DNA, the TRBD1 call made by TCRdb goes unchecked. This CDR3 is 16 amino acids long. Germline CDR1 is DFQATT and CDR2 is SNEGSKA (reference sequence). The CDR3 sequence: CSAIPISGGRYNEQFF.

The chain recombines TRBV12-3 or TRBV12-4 with TRBJ2-2; no DNA is available, so the TRBD1 call from TCRdb remains unchecked. The CDR3 spans 16 residues. Here the CDR3 reads CASSLDAWTLTGELFF.

V is TRBV11-2 and J is TRBJ2-1; TCRdb proposes TRBD1, but this gene call is untestable without DNA. The CDR3 has 17 amino acids. Germline CDR1 reads SGHAT; CDR2 reads FQNNGV. The CDR3 reads CASSSQGTIMSYNEQFF.

The rearrangement joins TRBV11-2 to TRBJ2-7; TCRdb gives TRBD1 as the D gene, but with no DNA this cannot be confirmed. The CDR3 loop spans 15 amino acids. Germline lookup yields CDR1 SGHAT and CDR2 FQNNGV. Here the CDR3 reads CASSPFPSTSYEQYF. Filled out from reference TRBV11-2 and TRBJ2-7, the complete variable domain reads EAGVAQSPRYKIIEKRQSVAFWCNPISGHATLYWYQQILGQGPKLLIQFQNNGVVDDSQLPKDRFSAERLKGVDSTLKIQPAKLEDSAVYLCASSPFPSTSYEQYFGPGTRLTVT.

The J gene is TRBJ2-2, the V gene TRBV27; TCRdb's assignment of TRBD1 cannot be checked, as there is no DNA. The CDR3 has 14 amino acids. Per the germline V gene, CDR1 is MNHEY and CDR2 is SMNVEV (reference sequence). The CDR3 protein is CASKVDRLTGELFF.

The chain is built from TRBV12-3 or TRBV12-4 and TRBJ1-1; as DNA is missing, the TRBD1 call by TCRdb cannot be tested. The CDR3 runs 14 residues. CDR3 protein: CASSLGAQNTEAFF.

The chain joins TRBV20-1 to TRBJ2-1; without DNA, the TCRdb call of TRBD1 cannot be checked. The germline V gene has CDR1 DFQATT and CDR2 SNEGSKA (reference sequence). This CDR3 contains 15 residues. The CDR3 is CSAIDRGPSYNEQFF.

The rearrangement uses TRBV7-9 and TRBJ2-1; TCRdb indicates TRBD2, and absent DNA this call remains unverified. There are 14 residues in the CDR3. The germline V gene encodes CDR1 SEHNR and CDR2 FQNEAQ (reference sequence). CDR3 region: CASCWRTDYNEQFF.

The chain recombines TRBV7-9 with TRBJ1-1; checking the TCRdb D call of TRBD1 is not possible without DNA. This CDR3 has 12 amino acids. Germline-derived CDR1 and CDR2 are SEHNR and FQNEAQ (reference sequence). CDR3 loop: CASSARDPGAFF.

V gene TRBV19 combines with J gene TRBJ1-5; the TRBD1 assignment by TCRdb is unverifiable without DNA. CDR3 length: 13 residues. The germline gives CDR1 LNHDA, CDR2 SQIVND (reference sequence). CDR3 amino acids: CATETGVRQPQHF.

This rearrangement joins TRBV13 to TRBJ2-5. The CDR3 consists of 12 residues. Germline V lookup: CDR1 PRHDT, CDR2 FYEKMQ (reference sequence). The chain's CDR3 is CASSSLGETQYF.

The CDR3 spells CASSADRLQYYNSPLHF. The chain combines TRBV6-1 with TRBJ1-6; there is no DNA to check the TCRdb D call of TRBD1. Per the germline V gene, CDR1 is MNHNS and CDR2 is SASEGT. The CDR3 runs 17 residues.

The rearrangement joins TRBV20-1 to TRBJ1-2; the TRBD1 assignment by TCRdb is unverifiable without DNA. Per the germline V gene, CDR1 is DFQATT and CDR2 is SNEGSKA (reference sequence). The length of the CDR3 is 13 residues. The CDR3 is CSAPGTPGGGYTF.

V and J are TRBV20-1 and TRBJ1-1; the TRBD1 assignment by TCRdb is unverifiable without DNA. The germline V gene encodes CDR1 DFQATT and CDR2 SNEGSKA (reference sequence). CDR3 length: 17 residues. The CDR3 spells CSARAIGRGEWSTEAFF.

V and J are TRBV11-2 and TRBJ2-3; TCRdb lists TRBD1, though no DNA is available to test this call. CDR3 length: 13 amino acids. Germline CDR1 is SGHAT and CDR2 is FQNNGV. The CDR3 region is CASSSGGLGTQYF.

This sequence joins TRBV5-6 and TRBJ1-3. The CDR3 is 15 amino acids. CDR1 is SGHDT and CDR2 is YYEEEE in the germline V gene. The CDR3 reads CASSLSREPGNTIYF.

V gene TRBV7-6 combines with J gene TRBJ2-1. The CDR3 extends over 14 amino acids. The germline V gene encodes CDR1 SGHVS and CDR2 FNYEAQ. This chain's CDR3 is CASSLARLYNEQFF.

This sequence joins TRBV5-1 and TRBJ2-2; the D call from TCRdb, TRBD1, cannot be confirmed without DNA. CDR1 and CDR2 (germline): SGHRS, YFSETQ. This CDR3 spans 13 amino acids. The CDR3 here is CASKRGNTGELFF.